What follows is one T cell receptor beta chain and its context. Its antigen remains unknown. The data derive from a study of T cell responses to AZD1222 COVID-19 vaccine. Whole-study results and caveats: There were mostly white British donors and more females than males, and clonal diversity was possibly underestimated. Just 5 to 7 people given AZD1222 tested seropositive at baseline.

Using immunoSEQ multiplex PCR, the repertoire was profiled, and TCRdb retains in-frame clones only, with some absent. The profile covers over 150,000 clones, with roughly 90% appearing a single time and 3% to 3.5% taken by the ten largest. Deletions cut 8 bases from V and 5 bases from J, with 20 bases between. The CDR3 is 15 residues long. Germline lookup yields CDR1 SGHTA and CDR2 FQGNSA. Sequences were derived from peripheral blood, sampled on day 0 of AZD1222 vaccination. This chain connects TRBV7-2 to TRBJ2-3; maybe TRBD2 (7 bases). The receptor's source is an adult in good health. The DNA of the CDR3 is TGTGCCAGCCTTAACTCGGGGGGCCGGGGAGATACGCAGTATTTT. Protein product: CASLNSGGRGDTQYF.